This T cell receptor beta chain was recorded in a study of lymphopenia after photon versus proton radiotherapy. General study points: Post-nadir TCR diversity decline inversely tracked overall survival among those who died. Post-nadir diversity loss with photons came from oligoclonal expansion, particularly CD8+ Temra cells. Better survival with proton therapy was suggested as possible, not demonstrated. Photon-treated patients lost naive T cells and TCR diversity; proton-treated stayed stable.

Generated by immunoSEQ multiplex PCR, the TCRdb table keeps only in-frame clones and is missing some. There are roughly 25,000 clones in the sample; about 92% occur only once, and around 0.82% lies in the top ten. V was pared by 7 bases and J by 1 base, with 19 bases between. The CDR3 covers 16 residues. Germline loops: CDR1 SGHDN, CDR2 FVKESK. On this clone itself: The antigen is undetermined.

The sequence derives from a woman in her forties or fifties with cholangiocarcinoma. The chain is built from TRBV14 and TRBJ1-1, with unresolved D. Here the sequenced sample was peripheral blood, taken from a patient treated with photon-based radiotherapy. DNA of the CDR3: TGTGCCAGCACCCCGGCGGTAGACACCACGAACACTGAAGCTTTCTTT. Its translation is CASTPAVDTTNTEAFF.